This T cell receptor (beta chain) came from a study of T cells in Graves' hyperthyroidism and ophthalmopathy. Study observations and caveats: Clonotypes that were expanded in thyroid above 0.001 mostly appeared in blood too.

This clonotype has more than one count but fewer than ten. The antigen is unknown. Researchers took RNA transcripts and amplified the TCR beta CDR3 regions from them. Researchers ran a first-round RT-PCR on the TCR CDR3 using the HTBI primer set. TCRdb re-derived calls from the multiplex PCR reads in MiXCR, one entry per CDR3 protein. Among approximately 360,000 distinct CDR3 sequences listed, 20% to 25% were seen once. Calling Graves' hyperthyroidism stable meant ophthalmopathy did not progress within 18 months. Patients were aged 18 to 65, had disease duration under 2 months, and had newly diagnosed hyperthyroidism. Germline CDR1 SGHRS, CDR2 YFSETQ. The CDR3 is 18 amino acids. Trimming took off 4 bases at V and 8 bases at J, with 30 bases between the two ends.

Sequenced sample: blood. The origin of this receptor is a man aged 45-60 years with Graves' hyperthyroidism. This rearrangement joins TRBV5-1 to TRBJ1-2; perhaps TRBD1 as D (5 bases). CDR3 DNA: TGCGCCAGCAGCAGCAACGGACACGGGTCCACTCCCCGTGAGGGCTACACCTTC. This translates into CASSSNGHGSTPREGYTF.